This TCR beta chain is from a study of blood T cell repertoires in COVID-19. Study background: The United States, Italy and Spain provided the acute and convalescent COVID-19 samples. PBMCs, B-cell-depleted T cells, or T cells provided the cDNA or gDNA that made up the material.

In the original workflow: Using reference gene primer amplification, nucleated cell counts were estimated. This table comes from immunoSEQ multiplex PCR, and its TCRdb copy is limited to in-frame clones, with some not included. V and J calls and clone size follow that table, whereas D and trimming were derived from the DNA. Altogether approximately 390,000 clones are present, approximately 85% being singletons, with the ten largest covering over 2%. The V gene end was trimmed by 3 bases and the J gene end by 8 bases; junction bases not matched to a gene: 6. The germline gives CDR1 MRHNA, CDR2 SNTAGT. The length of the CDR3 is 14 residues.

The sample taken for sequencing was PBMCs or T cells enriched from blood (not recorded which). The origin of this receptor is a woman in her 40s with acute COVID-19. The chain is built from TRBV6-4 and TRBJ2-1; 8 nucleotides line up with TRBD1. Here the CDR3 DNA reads TGTGCCAGCAGTGAGTACAGGGGGTTCGATGAGCAGTTCTTC. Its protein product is CASSEYRGFDEQFF.